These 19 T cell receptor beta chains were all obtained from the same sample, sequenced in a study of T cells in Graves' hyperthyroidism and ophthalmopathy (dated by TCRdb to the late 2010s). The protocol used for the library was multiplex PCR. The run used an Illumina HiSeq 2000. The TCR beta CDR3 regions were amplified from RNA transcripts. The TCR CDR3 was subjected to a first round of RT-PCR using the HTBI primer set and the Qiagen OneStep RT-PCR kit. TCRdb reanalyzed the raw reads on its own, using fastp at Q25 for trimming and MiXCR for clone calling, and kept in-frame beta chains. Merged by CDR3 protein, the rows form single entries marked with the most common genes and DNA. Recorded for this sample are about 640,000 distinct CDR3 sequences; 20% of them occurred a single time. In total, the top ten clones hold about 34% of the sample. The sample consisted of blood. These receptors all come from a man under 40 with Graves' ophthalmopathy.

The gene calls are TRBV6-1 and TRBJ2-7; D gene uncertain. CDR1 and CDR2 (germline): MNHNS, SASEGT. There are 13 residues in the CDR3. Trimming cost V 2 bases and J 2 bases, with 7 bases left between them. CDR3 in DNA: TGTGCCAGCAGTGAAATAGGGACCTACGAGCAGTACTTC. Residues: CASSEIGTYEQYF.

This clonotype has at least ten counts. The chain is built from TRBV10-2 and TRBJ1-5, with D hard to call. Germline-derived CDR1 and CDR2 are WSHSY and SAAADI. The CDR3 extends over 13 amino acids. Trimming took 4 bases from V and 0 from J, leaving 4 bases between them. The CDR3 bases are TGCGCCAGCAGTGCCAATAGCAATCAGCCCCAGCATTTT. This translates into CASSANSNQPQHF.

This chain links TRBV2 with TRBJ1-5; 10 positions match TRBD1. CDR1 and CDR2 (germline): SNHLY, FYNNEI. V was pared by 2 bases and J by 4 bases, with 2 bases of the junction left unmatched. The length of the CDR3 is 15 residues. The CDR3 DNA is TGTGCCAGCAGTGAAATGGGACAGGGGAATCAGCCCCAGCATTTT. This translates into CASSEMGQGNQPQHF. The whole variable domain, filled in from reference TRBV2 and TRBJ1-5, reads EPEVTQTPSHQVTQMGQEVILRCVPISNHLYFYWYRQILGQKVEFLVSFYNNEISEKSEIFDDQFSVERPDGSNFTLKIRSTKLEDSAMYFCASSEMGQGNQPQHFGDGTRLSIL.

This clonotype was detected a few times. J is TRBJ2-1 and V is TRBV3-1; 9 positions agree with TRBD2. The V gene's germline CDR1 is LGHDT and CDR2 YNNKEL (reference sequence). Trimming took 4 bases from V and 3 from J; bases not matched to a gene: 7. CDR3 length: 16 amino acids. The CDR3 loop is CASSPLSGGYYNEQFF. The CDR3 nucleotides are TGTGCCAGCAGCCCGCTTAGCGGGGGCTACTACAATGAGCAGTTCTTC.

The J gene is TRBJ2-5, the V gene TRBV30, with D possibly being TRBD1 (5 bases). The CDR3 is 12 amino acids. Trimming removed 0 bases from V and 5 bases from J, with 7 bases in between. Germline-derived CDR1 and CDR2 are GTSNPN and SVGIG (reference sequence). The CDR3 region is CAWSVGLETQYF. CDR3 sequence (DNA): TGTGCCTGGAGTGTGGGGCTCGAGACCCAGTACTTC.

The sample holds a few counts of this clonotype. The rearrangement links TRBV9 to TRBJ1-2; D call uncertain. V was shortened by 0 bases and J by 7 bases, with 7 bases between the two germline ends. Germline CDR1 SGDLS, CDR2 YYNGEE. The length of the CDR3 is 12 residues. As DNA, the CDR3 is TGTGCCAGCAGCGTAGTAGGGAGTGGCTACACCTTC. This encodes CASSVVGSGYTF.

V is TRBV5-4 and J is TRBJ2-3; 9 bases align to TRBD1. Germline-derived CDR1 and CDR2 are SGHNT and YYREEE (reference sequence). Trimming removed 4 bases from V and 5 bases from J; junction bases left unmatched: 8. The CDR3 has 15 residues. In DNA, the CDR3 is TGTGCCAGCAGCCCAGGGACAGGGAGAAGAGATACGCAGTATTTT. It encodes CASSPGTGRRDTQYF.

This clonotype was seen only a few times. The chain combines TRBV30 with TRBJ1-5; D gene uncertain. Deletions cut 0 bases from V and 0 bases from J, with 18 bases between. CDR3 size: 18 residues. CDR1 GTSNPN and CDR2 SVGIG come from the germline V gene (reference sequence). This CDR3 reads CAWSVSSVQQYSNQPQHF. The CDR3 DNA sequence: TGTGCCTGGAGTGTATCTTCGGTGCAACAGTATAGCAATCAGCCCCAGCATTTT.

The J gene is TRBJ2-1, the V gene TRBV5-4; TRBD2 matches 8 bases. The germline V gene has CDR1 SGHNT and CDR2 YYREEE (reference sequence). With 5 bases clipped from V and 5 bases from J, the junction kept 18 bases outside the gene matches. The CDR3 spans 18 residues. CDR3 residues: CASRTTPELKREHNEQFF. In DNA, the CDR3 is TGTGCCAGCAGGACAACCCCCGAACTGAAGCGGGAGCACAATGAGCAGTTCTTC.

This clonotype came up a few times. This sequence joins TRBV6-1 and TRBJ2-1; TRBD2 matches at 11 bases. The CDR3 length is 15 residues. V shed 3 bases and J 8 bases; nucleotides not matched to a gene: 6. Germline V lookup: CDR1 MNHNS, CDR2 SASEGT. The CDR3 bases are TGTGCCAGCAGTGATCTAGCGGGAGGTGTAGATGAGCAGTTCTTC. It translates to CASSDLAGGVDEQFF.

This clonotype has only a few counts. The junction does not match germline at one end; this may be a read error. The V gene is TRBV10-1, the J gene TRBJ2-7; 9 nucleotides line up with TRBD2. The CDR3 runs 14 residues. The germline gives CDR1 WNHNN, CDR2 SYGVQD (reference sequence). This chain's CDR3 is CASKAGGSSYEQYF. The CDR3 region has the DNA TGTGCCAGCAAGGCGGGGGGGAGCTCCTACGAGCAGTACTTC.

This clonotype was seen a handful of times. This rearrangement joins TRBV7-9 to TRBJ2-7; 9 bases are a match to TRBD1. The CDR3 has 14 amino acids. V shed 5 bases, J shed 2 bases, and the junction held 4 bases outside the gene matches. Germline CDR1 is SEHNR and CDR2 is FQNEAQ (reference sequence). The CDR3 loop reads CASSQRDRAYEQYF. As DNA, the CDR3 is TGTGCCAGCAGCCAACGGGACAGGGCCTACGAGCAGTACTTC.

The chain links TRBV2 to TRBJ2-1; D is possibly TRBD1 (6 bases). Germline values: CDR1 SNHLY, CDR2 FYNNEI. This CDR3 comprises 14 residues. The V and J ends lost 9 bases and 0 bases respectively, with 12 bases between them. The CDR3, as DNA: TGTGCCAGTACACAGGGTACCTCCTACAATGAGCAGTTCTTC. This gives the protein CASTQGTSYNEQFF.

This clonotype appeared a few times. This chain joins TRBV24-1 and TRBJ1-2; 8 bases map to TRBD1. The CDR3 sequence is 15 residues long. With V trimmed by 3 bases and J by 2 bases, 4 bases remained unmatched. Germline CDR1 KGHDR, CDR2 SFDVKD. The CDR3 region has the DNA TGTGCCACCAGTGATGCTGGACAGGGCAACTATGGCTACACCTTC. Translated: CATSDAGQGNYGYTF.

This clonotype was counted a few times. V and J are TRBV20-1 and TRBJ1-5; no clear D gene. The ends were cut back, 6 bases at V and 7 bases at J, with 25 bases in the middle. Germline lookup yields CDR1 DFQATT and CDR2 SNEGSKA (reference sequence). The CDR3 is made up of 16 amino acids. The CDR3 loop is CSAQVSGWGTSQPQHF. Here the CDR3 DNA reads TGCAGTGCCCAAGTATCCGGGTGGGGTACTTCACAGCCCCAGCATTTT.

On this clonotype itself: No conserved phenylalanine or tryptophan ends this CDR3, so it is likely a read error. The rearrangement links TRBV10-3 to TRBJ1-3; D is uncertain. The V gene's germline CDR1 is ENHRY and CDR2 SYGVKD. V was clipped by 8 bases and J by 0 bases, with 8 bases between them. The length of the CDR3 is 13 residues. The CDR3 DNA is TGTGCCATCCGAGTGAACTCTGGAAACACCATATATTCT. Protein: CAIRVNSGNTIYS.

CDR3 amino acids: CASSPTGTGNGYTF. The CDR3 bases are TGTGCCAGCTCACCAACCGGGACAGGGAATGGCTACACCTTC. The chain carries TRBV18 and TRBJ1-2; 9 nucleotides match TRBD1. The trim removed 2 bases at V and 6 bases at J, leaving 4 bases unmatched. The CDR3 totals 14 residues. From germline, CDR1 is KGHSH and CDR2 LQKENI.

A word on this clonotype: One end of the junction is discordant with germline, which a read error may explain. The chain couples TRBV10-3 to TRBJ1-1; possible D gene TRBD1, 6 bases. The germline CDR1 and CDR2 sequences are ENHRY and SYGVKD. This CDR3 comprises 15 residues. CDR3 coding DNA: TGTGCCATCAGTAGGGAGGACAGTATGAAAACTGAAGCTTTCTTT. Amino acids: CAISREDSMKTEAFF.

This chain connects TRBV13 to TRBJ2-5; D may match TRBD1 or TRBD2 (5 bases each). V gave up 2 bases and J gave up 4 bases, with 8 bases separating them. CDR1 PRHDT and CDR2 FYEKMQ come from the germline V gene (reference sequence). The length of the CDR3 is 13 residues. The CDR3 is CASSLLRGETQYF. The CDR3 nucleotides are TGTGCCAGCAGCTTATTGAGGGGAGAGACCCAGTACTTC.